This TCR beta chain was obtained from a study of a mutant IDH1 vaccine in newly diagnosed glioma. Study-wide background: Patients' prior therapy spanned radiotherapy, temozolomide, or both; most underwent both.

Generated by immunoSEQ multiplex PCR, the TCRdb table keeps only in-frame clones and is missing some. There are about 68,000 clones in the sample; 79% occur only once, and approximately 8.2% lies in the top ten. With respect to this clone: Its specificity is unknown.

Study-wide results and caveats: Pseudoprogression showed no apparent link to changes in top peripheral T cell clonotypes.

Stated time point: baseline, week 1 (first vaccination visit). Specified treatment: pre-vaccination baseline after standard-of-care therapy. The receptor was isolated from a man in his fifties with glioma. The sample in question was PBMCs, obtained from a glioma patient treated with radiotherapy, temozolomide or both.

The CDR3 DNA reads as TGTGCCAGCAGCTTACAGGGACAGGGGGCTGGAAACACCATATATTTT. As protein: CASSLQGQGAGNTIYF. The chain combines TRBV11-2 with TRBJ1-3; TRBD1 matches 11 bases. CDR1 SGHAT and CDR2 FQNNGV come from the germline V gene. V lost 2 bases to trimming and J lost 2 bases; unmatched junction nucleotides: 2. The CDR3 covers 16 residues. Based on the CDR3 plus reference TRBV11-2 and TRBJ1-3, the full variable domain is EAGVAQSPRYKIIEKRQSVAFWCNPISGHATLYWYQQILGQGPKLLIQFQNNGVVDDSQLPKDRFSAERLKGVDSTLKIQPAKLEDSAVYLCASSLQGQGAGNTIYFGEGSWLTVV.